The sequence of this T cell receptor (beta chain) was determined in a study of cytomegalovirus exposure and HLA in healthy donors. The germline CDR1 and CDR2 sequences are MDHEN and SYDVKM. This CDR3 contains 19 residues. V lost 6 bases and J lost 0, with 24 bases in between. Study results and limitations: Analyses of presence and absence presupposed an approximately uniform sequencing depth across donors. Immune exposure information comprised only CMV serostatus. V- and J-gene trimming of TCR beta was linked (in a later analysis) to a missense DCLRE1C variant. Per a later analysis, about 15,000 TCR beta sequences showed association with HLA alleles at 0.05 false discovery rate.

A remark on this clone: Antigen specificity is unknown.

PCR used 60 Vbeta primers and 13 Jbeta primers. Only in-frame clones appear in the TCRdb table, and some are missing; sequencing was by immunoSEQ multiplex PCR. The table lists about 83,000 clones, around 81% of them singletons. The sample was PBMCs. The genes are TRBV28 and TRBJ1-5, with D tentatively TRBD1 (6 bases). The TCR originated in a woman younger than 45 in good health and CMV-seronegative. CDR3 protein: CASSSPSTGTQVSNQPQHF. CDR3 bases: TGTGCCAGCAGCTCCCCCTCCACCGGGACACAAGTTAGCAATCAGCCCCAGCATTTT.